These 26 T cell receptor beta chains share one sample of origin, sequenced in a study of cytomegalovirus exposure and HLA in healthy donors. In the PCR, 60 Vbeta and 13 Jbeta primers were used. Here immunoSEQ multiplex PCR was the method, and the copy in TCRdb shows in-frame clones only, minus some. The table has about 140,000 clones, 60% to 80% seen once. Sequenced: PBMCs. Receptor source: a woman in her 30s in good health and CMV-seronegative.

The genes are TRBV11-2 and TRBJ2-2; D remains unclear. V was shortened by 6 bases and J by 0 bases, with 14 bases between the two germline ends. Germline V gene sequence: CDR1 SGHAT, CDR2 FQNNGV. The CDR3 is made up of 16 amino acids. The CDR3 DNA is TGTGCCAGCAGTTCAGCCGACGGGTCGAACACCGGGGAGCTGTTTTTT. Translated: CASSSADGSNTGELFF.

CDR3 protein: CASSDRTGYLLGYTF. The CDR3 DNA is TGTGCCAGCAGTGATAGGACAGGGTACCTATTGGGCTACACCTTC. The chain combines TRBV6-1 with TRBJ1-2, with 8 bases matching TRBD1. The CDR3 loop spans 15 amino acids. From germline, CDR1 is MNHNS and CDR2 SASEGT. V dropped 3 bases and J dropped 8; count of bases not matched to a gene: 11.

The chain combines TRBV5-8 with TRBJ2-7; D is possibly TRBD2 (6 bases). The V end lost 3 bases, the J end lost 1 base, and 11 bases lay between the germline ends. The CDR3 covers 14 residues. Germline CDR1 reads SGHTS; CDR2 reads YDEGEE. The CDR3 DNA sequence: TGTGCCAGCAGCTCGACCGGGACTTCCTACGAGCAGTACTTC. Amino acids: CASSSTGTSYEQYF.

As DNA, the CDR3 is TGTGCCAGCAGTTCCCCCCCAGGGTTACAGAGCACAGATACGCAGTATTTT. Amino acids: CASSSPPGLQSTDTQYF. The chain has TRBV28 and TRBJ2-3; perhaps TRBD1 as D (5 bases). This CDR3 spans 17 amino acids. V dropped 4 bases and J dropped 0 bases, with 17 bases sitting between them. Germline V gives CDR1 MDHEN, CDR2 SYDVKM.

The chain carries TRBV11-2 and TRBJ2-3; TRBD2 is a possible D gene (5 bases). Germline CDR1 reads SGHAT; CDR2 reads FQNNGV. This CDR3 spans 13 amino acids. Trimming shortened V by 4 bases and J by 14 bases, and 19 bases separated the two germline ends. CDR3 region: CASSSDWTGTPYF. CDR3 nucleotides: TGTGCCAGCAGCTCGGACTGGACCGGTACCCCGTATTTT.

This chain joins TRBV2 and TRBJ1-3; no clear D gene. Germline CDR1 reads SNHLY; CDR2 reads FYNNEI. Trimming cost V 3 bases and J 2 bases, with 8 bases left between them. The CDR3 loop spans 14 amino acids. CDR3 amino acids: CASSENIAGNTIYF. The CDR3 nucleotides are TGTGCCAGCAGTGAGAACATCGCTGGAAACACCATATATTTT. The entire variable domain, with the rest obtained from reference TRBV2 and TRBJ1-3, is as follows: EPEVTQTPSHQVTQMGQEVILRCVPISNHLYFYWYRQILGQKVEFLVSFYNNEISEKSEIFDDQFSVERPDGSNFTLKIRSTKLEDSAMYFCASSENIAGNTIYFGEGSWLTVV.

Details on this clone: Distinct nucleotide sequences in the sample also encode this CDR3. The genes are TRBV7-8 and TRBJ1-1; 7 bases fit TRBD1. Trimming at V came to 4 bases and at J to 3 bases, leaving 11 bases not matched to a gene. CDR1 is SGHVS, CDR2 FQNEAQ, per germline. The CDR3 spans 16 residues. The CDR3 reads CASSSTFGQGDTEAFF. The DNA for the CDR3 is TGTGCCAGCAGCTCCACTTTCGGGCAGGGGGACACTGAAGCTTTCTTT.

This clone was found a few times. The identical CDR3 is also encoded by other nucleotide sequences in the sample. This sequence joins TRBV28 and TRBJ2-5, with TRBD1 identical over 7 bases. This CDR3 contains 12 residues. Germline CDR1 reads MDHEN; CDR2 reads SYDVKM. With V trimmed by 8 bases and J by 7 bases, 7 bases remained unmatched. The CDR3 DNA sequence: TGTGCCAGCGGAAAGAGGGGGCTGACCCAGTACTTC. This codes for CASGKRGLTQYF.

For this clone: Compared with germline, one end of the junction differs, possibly owing to a read error. The rearrangement joins TRBV7-7 to TRBJ2-7, with 7 bases matching TRBD2. Germline V gene data show CDR1 as SSHAT and CDR2 as FNYEAQ (reference sequence). The CDR3 is made up of 14 amino acids. CDR3 DNA sequence: TGTGCTAGCAGCTTACGGCGGGAGCTGAGCGAGCAGTACTTC. It specifies CASSLRRELSEQYF.

This chain links TRBV6-5 with TRBJ1-1; 7 nucleotides align to TRBD1. This CDR3 is 11 amino acids long. The V gene end was trimmed by 6 bases and the J gene end by 8 bases; junction bases not matched to a gene: 3. Per the germline V gene, CDR1 is MNHEY and CDR2 is SVGAGI. The CDR3 nucleotides are TGTGCCAGCAGCCGGGACAGAGAAGCTTTCTTT. Encoded protein: CASSRDREAFF.

This clone has only a few counts. The J gene is TRBJ1-5, the V gene TRBV6-6, with D perhaps TRBD1 (6 bases). Germline V gene data show CDR1 as MNHNY and CDR2 as SVGAGI (reference sequence). With 4 bases removed from V and 6 bases from J, the gap between germline ends came to 13 bases. This CDR3 spans 14 amino acids. The CDR3 here is CASSSAQGSQPQHF. The DNA of the CDR3 is TGTGCCAGCAGTTCAGCTCAGGGGTCTCAGCCCCAGCATTTT.

Here the CDR3 DNA reads TGTGCCATCAGTGGGGACAGGGTATACGAGCAGTACGTC. Protein product: CAISGDRVYEQYV. The chain is built from TRBV10-3 and TRBJ2-7, with 9 bases that match TRBD1. CDR3 size: 13 residues. The germline V gene encodes CDR1 ENHRY and CDR2 SYGVKD. Trimming cost V 4 bases and J 4 bases; bases outside gene matches: 2.

This chain links TRBV28 with TRBJ2-5; the match to TRBD1 covers 10 bases. The CDR3 totals 16 residues. V lost 2 bases to trimming and J lost 3 bases; unmatched junction nucleotides: 6. Germline assignment: CDR1 MDHEN and CDR2 SYDVKM. The CDR3 spells CASSLNHGQGEETQYF. DNA of the CDR3: TGTGCCAGCAGTTTAAACCACGGACAGGGGGAAGAGACCCAGTACTTC.

The chain combines TRBV9 with TRBJ1-2; TRBD1 might be the D (6 bases). This CDR3 region has 12 residues. Germline V lookup: CDR1 SGDLS, CDR2 YYNGEE. The ends were cut back, 3 bases at V and 8 bases at J, with 11 bases in the middle. The CDR3 DNA reads as TGTGCCAGCAGCGCCTCAGGGGTGGGCTACACCTTC. Its protein product is CASSASGVGYTF.

This clone was observed a handful of times. The chain is built from TRBV28 and TRBJ1-6; no definite D call. CDR3 size: 16 residues. The V and J ends lost 6 bases and 10 bases respectively, with 22 bases between them. The germline gives CDR1 MDHEN, CDR2 SYDVKM. The DNA of the CDR3 is TGTGCCAGCAGGTCCTCAAGTTTCCTAATTCGCTCACCCCTCCACTTT. As protein: CASRSSSFLIRSPLHF.

This clone was seen only a few times. V is TRBV6-6 and J is TRBJ1-6; perhaps TRBD1 as D (6 bases). This CDR3 is built from 16 residues. Deletions cut 1 base from V and 6 bases from J, with 13 bases between. Germline V CDR1 and CDR2: MNHNY, SVGAGI (reference sequence). For the CDR3, the DNA is TGTGCCAGCAGTTACTTCAGGGGACCGATTAATTCACCCCTCCACTTT. Residues: CASSYFRGPINSPLHF.

This chain connects TRBV11-2 to TRBJ2-1; 14 bases match TRBD2. CDR1 and CDR2 (germline): SGHAT, FQNNGV. V gave up 5 bases and J gave up 8 bases; unmatched junction bases: 5. The length of the CDR3 is 15 residues. CDR3 sequence reads: CASSETSGGAHEQFF. The CDR3 region has the DNA TGTGCCAGCAGCGAGACTAGCGGGGGGGCCCATGAGCAGTTCTTC.

The chain employs TRBV28 and TRBJ1-2; possibly TRBD1 for D (6 bases). The CDR3 runs 15 residues. Trimming left V 7 bases short and J 2 bases short, with 17 bases between. In germline, CDR1 is MDHEN, CDR2 SYDVKM. CDR3 in DNA: TGTGCCAGCAAGTTAGACAGGCTACCCAACTATGGCTACACCTTC. Its protein product is CASKLDRLPNYGYTF.

Only one count was recorded for this clone. The CDR3 here is CASSFGQAYEQYV. As DNA, the CDR3 is TGTGCCAGCAGTTTTGGACAGGCCTACGAGCAGTACGTC. V usage is TRBV28 and J usage is TRBJ2-7; TRBD1 matches at 7 bases. CDR1 is MDHEN, CDR2 SYDVKM, per germline. The V and J ends lost 3 bases and 2 bases, in that order; junction bases with no gene match: 1. The CDR3 is made up of 13 amino acids.

The chain joins TRBV5-4 to TRBJ1-1; D is unresolved. Germline lookup yields CDR1 SGHNT and CDR2 YYREEE (reference sequence). The V end lost 3 bases, the J end lost 1 base, and 10 bases lay between the germline ends. The CDR3 is made up of 14 amino acids. CDR3: CASSWGAGNTEAFF. The CDR3 DNA reads as TGTGCCAGCAGCTGGGGTGCGGGGAACACTGAAGCTTTCTTT.

The rearrangement uses TRBV5-1 and TRBJ1-1, with TRBD1 matching 7 bases. Germline V gene sequence: CDR1 SGHRS, CDR2 YFSETQ. J was trimmed by 5 bases and V by 3 bases; bases with no gene match: 4. CDR3 length: 13 residues. The CDR3 DNA follows: TGCGCCAGCAGCTCCAGGGGGACTACTGAAGCTTTCTTT. It encodes CASSSRGTTEAFF.

The V call is TRBV2, the J call TRBJ1-4; 7 positions agree with TRBD1. This CDR3 has 15 amino acids. J gave up 0 bases and V 4 bases, and 2 bases lay outside the gene matches. Germline V gives CDR1 SNHLY, CDR2 FYNNEI. In nucleotides, the CDR3 is TGTGCCAGCAGTGGACAGGGTTCAACTAATGAAAAACTGTTTTTT. Translated: CASSGQGSTNEKLFF.

This chain uses TRBV28 with TRBJ2-1; 8 bases match TRBD1. Germline V gives CDR1 MDHEN, CDR2 SYDVKM. Trimming at V came to 1 base and at J to 4 bases, leaving 6 bases not matched to a gene. The CDR3 loop spans 16 amino acids. For the CDR3, the DNA is TGTGCCAGCAGTTTATACCAGGGGGCAAGATACAATGAGCAGTTCTTC. Protein sequence: CASSLYQGARYNEQFF. Variable domain in full (rest from reference TRBV28 and TRBJ2-1): DVKVTQSSRYLVKRTGEKVFLECVQDMDHENMFWYRQDPGLGLRLIYFSYDVKMKEKGDIPEGYSVSREKKERFSLILESASTNQTSMYLCASSLYQGARYNEQFFGPGTRLTVL.

In DNA, the CDR3 is TGTGCCAGTAGTATCGCAGAAATCACCGGGGAGCTGTTTTTT. Residues: CASSIAEITGELFF. The V and J genes are TRBV19 and TRBJ2-2; D remains unclear. Trimming cost V 3 bases and J 4 bases, with 9 bases left between them. CDR1 is LNHDA and CDR2 is SQIVND in the germline V gene (reference sequence). The CDR3 length is 14 residues. Drawing the rest from reference TRBV19 and TRBJ2-2, the complete variable domain is DGGITQSPKYLFRKEGQNVTLSCEQNLNHDAMYWYRQDPGQGLRLIYYSQIVNDFQKGDIAEGYSVSREKKESFPLTVTSAQKNPTAFYLCASSIAEITGELFFGEGSRLTVL.

The rearrangement links TRBV6-1 to TRBJ1-3; D not certain. Trimming left V 4 bases short and J 0 bases short, with 16 bases between. The CDR3 runs to 17 residues. The germline CDR1 and CDR2 sequences are MNHNS and SASEGT. The CDR3 protein is CASSGPGGISSGNTIYF. CDR3 in DNA: TGTGCCAGCAGTGGACCAGGAGGGATTTCCTCTGGAAACACCATATATTTT.

This chain links TRBV4-1 with TRBJ1-2; D is ambiguous. The CDR3 is 13 amino acids. Germline CDR1 MGHRA, CDR2 YSYEKL. The V end lost 0 bases, the J end lost 7 bases, and 9 bases lay between the germline ends. Here the CDR3 reads CASSQDSGRGYTF. Written as DNA, the CDR3 is TGCGCCAGCAGCCAAGATTCGGGTCGTGGCTACACCTTC.